This T cell receptor beta chain was documented in a study of T cells expressing NK-cell markers. About the research overall: Each TCR beta repertoire originated in sorted T cells that were CD3+CD56+NKG2C+, CD3+CD56+NKG2C- or CD3+CD56-NKG2C+. Most of the eight sequenced donors were classified as HCMV-seropositive, and one was classified as seronegative. General observations from the study: Several donors' CD3+CD56-NKG2C+ cells were dominated by the same clonotypes. The study found dominant NKG2C+ clonotypes at about 1.0-8% of CD8+ T cells in five or six donors.

On this clonotype: As yet, its antigen is unknown.

From the 5' RACE reads, TCRdb lists one entry per CDR3 protein and no DNA. The sample data list 550,000 or so distinct CDR3 sequences. The CDR3 has 15 amino acids. Germline assignment: CDR1 SQVTM and CDR2 ANQGSEA. The chain uses TRBV29-1 and TRBJ2-6; TCRdb calls TRBD2, which cannot be checked without DNA. The TCR sequence derives from a man aged 18 to 30 in good health. Sequenced: blood T cells: a sorted CD56 or NKG2C T cell subset, CD4+ or CD8+ T cells, or bulk PBMC T cells (not recorded which). CDR3 in amino acids: CSALGRISGANVLTF. The entire variable domain, with the rest obtained from reference TRBV29-1 and TRBJ2-6, is as follows: SAVISQKPSRDICQRGTSLTIQCQVDSQVTMMFWYRQQPGQSLTLIATANQGSEATYESGFVIDKFPISRPNLTFSTLTVSNMSPEDSSIYLCSALGRISGANVLTFGAGSRLTVL.